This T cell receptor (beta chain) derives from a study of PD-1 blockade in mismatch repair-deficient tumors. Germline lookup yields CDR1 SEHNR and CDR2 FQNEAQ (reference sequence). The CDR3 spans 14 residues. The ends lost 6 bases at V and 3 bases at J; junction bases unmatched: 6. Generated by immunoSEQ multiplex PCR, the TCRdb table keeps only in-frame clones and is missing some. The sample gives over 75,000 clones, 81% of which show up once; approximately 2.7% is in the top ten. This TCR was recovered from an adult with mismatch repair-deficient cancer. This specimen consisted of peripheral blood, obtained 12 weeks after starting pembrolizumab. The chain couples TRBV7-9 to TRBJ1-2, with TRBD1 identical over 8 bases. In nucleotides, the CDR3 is TGTGCCAGCAGTTCGACGGACAGGGACTATGGCTACACCTTC. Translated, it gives CASSSTDRDYGYTF. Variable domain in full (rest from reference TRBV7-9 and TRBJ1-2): DTGVSQNPRHKITKRGQNVTFRCDPISEHNRLYWYRQTLGQGPEFLTYFQNEAQLEKSRLLSDRFSAERPKGSFSTLEIQRTEQGDSAMYLCASSSTDRDYGYTFGSGTRLTVV.